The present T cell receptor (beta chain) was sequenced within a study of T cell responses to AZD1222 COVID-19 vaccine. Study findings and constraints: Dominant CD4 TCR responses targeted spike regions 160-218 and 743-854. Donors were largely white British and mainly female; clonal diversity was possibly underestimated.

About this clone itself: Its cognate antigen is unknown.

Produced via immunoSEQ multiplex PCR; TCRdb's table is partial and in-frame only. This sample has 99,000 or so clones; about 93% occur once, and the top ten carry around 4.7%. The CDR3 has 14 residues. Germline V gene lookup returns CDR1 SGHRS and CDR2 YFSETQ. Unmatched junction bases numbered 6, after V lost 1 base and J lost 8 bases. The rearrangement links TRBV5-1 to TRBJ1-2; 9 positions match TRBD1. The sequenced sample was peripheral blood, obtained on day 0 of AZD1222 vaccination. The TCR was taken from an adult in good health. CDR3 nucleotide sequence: TGCGCCAGCAGCTTGACAGGGGGCGCCGGGGGCTACACCTTC. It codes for CASSLTGGAGGYTF. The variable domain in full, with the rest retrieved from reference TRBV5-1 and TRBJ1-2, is KAGVTQTPRYLIKTRGQQVTLSCSPISGHRSVSWYQQTPGQGLQFLFEYFSETQRNKGNFPGRFSGRQFSNSRSEMNVSTLELGDSALYLCASSLTGGAGGYTFGSGTRLTVV.